This note documents a single TCR beta chain sequence. The sample is drawn from a study of shared clonotypes between healthy human individuals. Sequencing used immunoSEQ multiplex PCR; TCRdb keeps in-frame clones, though not all of them. The repertoire holds approximately 1,000,000 clones, with about 80% as singletons. This TCR was recovered from a young man in good health. Some clones in this sample may be carry-over from other donors' samples. The specimen was memory CD4+ T cells from PBMCs. Subset noted: CD45RA-negative fraction.

DNA for the CDR3: TGCGCCAGCAGCCCCGGGGACAGGGGAGGAGCTTTCTTT. Residues: CASSPGDRGGAFF. The rearrangement uses TRBV5-1 and TRBJ1-1; 10 nucleotides match TRBD1. The CDR3 spans 13 residues. Per germline, CDR1 SGHRS and CDR2 YFSETQ. V lost 4 bases to trimming and J lost 10 bases; unmatched junction nucleotides: 7.